A selection of T cell receptor beta chains follows, all from one sample in a study of blood T cell repertoires in COVID-19. Sequenced by immunoSEQ multiplex PCR; TCRdb stores in-frame clones only, minus some. The profile shows some 130,000 clones, about nine tenths of them singletons. The sample taken for sequencing was peripheral blood. These receptors originate from a woman aged 70-85 years with COVID-19, enrolled during active disease. The CDR3 runs from the conserved cysteine through the conserved F or W. The D gene is left open where the match is weak. Clone size is shown for a subset of rows, as once, few, many or a class of expanded clone.

j_gene | abundance | d_gene | v_gene | CDR3nt | CDR3aa
TRBJ1-2 | - | - | TRBV28 | TGTGCCAGCAGTTTATTCGGTGCCGGCTATGGCTACACCTTC | CASSLFGAGYGYTF
TRBJ2-5 | - | TRBD2 | TRBV5-4 | TGTGCCAGCAGCTTGGATCTGGGGGGGCAAGAGACCCAGTACTTC | CASSLDLGGQETQYF
TRBJ2-7 | - | - | TRBV27 | TGTGCCAGCCAACGCAATAACCGCCAGGGGGAGCAGTACTTC | CASQRNNRQGEQYF
TRBJ2-2 | - | TRBD1 | TRBV19 | TGTGCCAGTAGTTCCCCTCCCGGGACAGGGATCCCCACCGGGGAGCTGTTTTTT | CASSSPPGTGIPTGELFF
TRBJ1-1 | - | - | TRBV30 | TGTGCCTGGAGTGTTTCGAGGTCTGAAGCTTTCTTT | CAWSVSRSEAFF
TRBJ1-3 | - | - | TRBV10-2 | TGCGCCAGCAGTGATCTTATACAGGGTTCGACCTCTGGAAACACCATATATTTT | CASSDLIQGSTSGNTIYF
TRBJ2-2 | - | - | TRBV19 | TGTGCCAGTAGTATAGATGAGGGAGCTGGCACCGGGGAGCTGTTTTTT | CASSIDEGAGTGELFF
TRBJ1-3 | - | TRBD1 | TRBV5-1 | TGCGCCAGCAGGAGGGACAGGGTCGTCGCTGGAAACACCATATATTTT | CASRRDRVVAGNTIYF
TRBJ2-4 | - | TRBD1 | TRBV11-2 | TGTGCCAGCAGCTCCCAGTTCGACAGGGCAGCAAACATTCAGTACTTC | CASSSQFDRAANIQYF
TRBJ2-5 | - | - | TRBV21-1 | TGTGCCAGCAGCAAAGGACCTATCCGGGACAGGGGGCGCCTTGGAGAGACCCAGTACTTC | CASSKGPIRDRGRLGETQYF
TRBJ2-1 | - | - | TRBV7-2 | TGTGCCAGCAGCTTAGCGGGTGGCCAGGCCCCTCAGTTCTTC | CASSLAGGQAPQFF
TRBJ2-7 | - | - | TRBV4-1 | TGCGCCAGCAGCCCTTCACCAGCGGGGACATACGAGCAGTACTTC | CASSPSPAGTYEQYF
TRBJ1-2 | - | - | TRBV20-1 | TGCAGTGCTAGTACTTATACGGGAGATGGCTACACCTTC | CSASTYTGDGYTF
TRBJ1-2 | few | - | TRBV30 | TGTGCCTGGACCCGAGTGAGCTACACCTTC | CAWTRVSYTF
TRBJ2-1 | - | TRBD2 | TRBV18 | TGTGCCAGCTCCCCCGGGACTAGTATCAATGAGCAGTTCTTC | CASSPGTSINEQFF
TRBJ2-3 | once | TRBD2 | TRBV18 | TGTGCCAGCTCACCCATTTTCAATGGACTAGCGGGGGGAAGAGGAACAGATACGCAGTATTTT | CASSPIFNGLAGGRGTDTQYF
TRBJ2-6 | - | - | TRBV10-1 | TGCGCCAGCAGTGAGTCGAGGGAAGGTGTTCGCGCCAACGTCCTGACTTTC | CASSESREGVRANVLTF
TRBJ1-6 | - | - | TRBV25-1 | TGTGCCAGCACCCACAGGGATTCTAATTCACCCCTCCACTTT | CASTHRDSNSPLHF
TRBJ2-7 | - | - | TRBV27 | TGTGCCAGCAGTCCGACTAGGTACTACGAGCAGTACTTC | CASSPTRYYEQYF
TRBJ1-2 | - | TRBD1 | TRBV6-5 | TGTGCCAGCAGAAAGACAGGGTTGGACGGCTACACCTTC | CASRKTGLDGYTF
TRBJ2-7 | - | TRBD1 | TRBV5-4 | TGTGCCAGCAGCTCTGGACAGGGGGGATACGGCGAGCAGTACTTC | CASSSGQGGYGEQYF
TRBJ2-1 | - | TRBD2 | TRBV11-2 | TGTGCCAGCAGCTGGGGGGGGATTTCCTACAATGAGCAGTTCTTC | CASSWGGISYNEQFF
TRBJ2-7 | - | TRBD1 | TRBV6-2/TRBV6-3 | TGTGCCAGCAGTTACTCGAAACGACAGGGAGCCTACGAGCAGTACTTC | CASSYSKRQGAYEQYF
TRBJ2-2 | once | TRBD1 | TRBV28 | TGTGCCAGCAGTCCCACGGGACAGGGGCGAACCGGGGAGCTGTTTTTT | CASSPTGQGRTGELFF
TRBJ1-2 | - | TRBD1 | TRBV28 | TGTGCCAGCAGTCTATATGGGACAGGGGAAGGCTACACCTTC | CASSLYGTGEGYTF
TRBJ2-2 | once | - | TRBV9 | TGTGCCAGCAGCGCTCCACTCGTTCGGCGGGGGACAAACACCGGGGAGCTGTTTTTT | CASSAPLVRRGTNTGELFF
TRBJ2-7 | - | TRBD2 | TRBV5-4 | TGTGCCAGCAGCTCCTATGCTAGCGGGAGTTACGAGCAGTACTTC | CASSSYASGSYEQYF
TRBJ2-2 | - | - | TRBV15 | TGTGCCACCAGCAGAGATAGGTACAGCACCGGGGAGCTGTTTTTT | CATSRDRYSTGELFF
TRBJ1-6 | once | - | TRBV7-3 | TGTGCCAGCAGCTTAACGTTATCGGGGTCACCCCTCCACTTT | CASSLTLSGSPLHF
TRBJ1-5 | - | - | TRBV28 | TGTGCCAGCAGTTTACTGGTGAGGCCTCAGCCCCAGCATTTT | CASSLLVRPQPQHF
TRBJ1-1 | few | - | TRBV30 | TGTGCCTGGAGTAATCCTAACACTGAAGCTTTCTTT | CAWSNPNTEAFF
TRBJ1-1 | - | - | TRBV18 | TGTGCCAGCTCACCCCAGGGGTCTGACACTGAAGCTTTCTTT | CASSPQGSDTEAFF
TRBJ2-3 | few | - | TRBV12-5 | TGTGCTAGTGGTTTGGGACTTAACACAGATACGCAGTATTTT | CASGLGLNTDTQYF
TRBJ2-7 | - | TRBD1 | TRBV12-3/TRBV12-4 | TGTGCCAGCAGTTTCCAGGGGGCTGGCGAGCAGTACTTC | CASSFQGAGEQYF
TRBJ1-6 | - | - | TRBV5-6 | TGTGCCAGCAGCCCCCGCCTCACAGTCGAGAGTTCACCCCTCCACTTT | CASSPRLTVESSPLHF
TRBJ1-2 | - | TRBD1 | TRBV28 | TGTGCCAGCGGACAGGGAAGTAACTATGGCTACACCTTC | CASGQGSNYGYTF
TRBJ1-2 | - | - | TRBV12-3/TRBV12-4 | TGTGCCAGCAGAGCGCGGGGGAGTGGCTACACCTTC | CASRARGSGYTF
TRBJ2-3 | - | - | TRBV9 | TGTGCCAGCAGCCCCCGAGGATATACGCAGTATTTT | CASSPRGYTQYF
TRBJ1-6 | - | - | TRBV10-3 | TGTGCCATCAGTGATTCGAACAGGACACCAGACTATAATTCACCCCTCCACTTT | CAISDSNRTPDYNSPLHF
TRBJ1-2 | - | - | TRBV7-2 | TGTGCCAGCAGCTCGGGGGTACAGAATACTTACGCCTTC | CASSSGVQNTYAF
TRBJ2-5 | - | TRBD1 | TRBV19 | TGTGCCAGTAGTACGACAGGGGGGGAGACCCAGTACTTC | CASSTTGGETQYF
TRBJ1-3 | - | - | TRBV5-4 | TGTGCCAGCAGCTCATGGACGGAGGCTGGAAACACCATATATTTT | CASSSWTEAGNTIYF